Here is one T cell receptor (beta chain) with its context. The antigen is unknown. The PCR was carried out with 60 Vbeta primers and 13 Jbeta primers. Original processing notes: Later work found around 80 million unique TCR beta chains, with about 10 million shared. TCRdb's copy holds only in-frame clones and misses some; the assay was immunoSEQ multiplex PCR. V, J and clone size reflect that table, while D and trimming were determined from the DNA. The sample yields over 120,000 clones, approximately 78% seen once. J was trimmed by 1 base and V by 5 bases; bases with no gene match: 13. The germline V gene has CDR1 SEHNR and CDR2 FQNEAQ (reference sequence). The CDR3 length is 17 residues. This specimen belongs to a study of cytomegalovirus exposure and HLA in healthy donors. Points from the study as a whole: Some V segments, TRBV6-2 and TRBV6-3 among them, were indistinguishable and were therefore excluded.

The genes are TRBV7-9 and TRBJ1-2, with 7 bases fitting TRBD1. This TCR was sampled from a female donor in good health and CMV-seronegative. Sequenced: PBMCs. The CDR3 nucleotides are TGTGCCAGCAGCCCAAAACTAGACAGGGCATATAACTATGGCTACACCTTC. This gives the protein CASSPKLDRAYNYGYTF.